The 11 T cell receptor beta chains reported below all come from one sample, sequenced in a study of blood T cell repertoires in COVID-19. Only in-frame clones appear in the TCRdb table, and some are missing; sequencing was by immunoSEQ multiplex PCR. The repertoire holds roughly 150,000 clones, with approximately 91% as singletons. The sequenced sample was peripheral blood. These receptors were obtained from a man aged 18-30 years with acute or convalescent COVID-19.

The count of this clone is one. The V and J genes are TRBV10-3 and TRBJ1-1; 7 bases are shared with TRBD1. This CDR3 comprises 13 residues. Trimming at V came to 4 bases and at J to 4 bases, leaving 3 bases not matched to a gene. CDR1 ENHRY and CDR2 SYGVKD come from the germline V gene. The CDR3 DNA reads TGTGCCATCAGTGGGACAGGCCCCACTGAAGCTTTCTTT. Translating gives CAISGTGPTEAFF.

This sequence joins TRBV15 and TRBJ2-3; D call uncertain. CDR1 and CDR2 (germline): LNHNV, YYDKDF (reference sequence). The CDR3 consists of 14 residues. V was pared by 0 bases and J by 4 bases, with 8 bases between. The CDR3 loop is CATSRDGRADTQYF. CDR3 coding DNA: TGTGCCACCAGCAGAGATGGGCGCGCAGATACGCAGTATTTT.

V gene TRBV6-2 or TRBV6-3 combines with J gene TRBJ1-6; D is unresolved. The CDR3 has 12 residues. V gave up 2 bases and J gave up 7 bases, with 3 bases separating them. Germline CDR1 and CDR2: MNHEY and SVGEGT. The CDR3 nucleotides read TGTGCCAGCAGTTACCCGAATTCACCCCTCCACTTT. Translated: CASSYPNSPLHF.

This chain links TRBV5-5 with TRBJ1-1; 7 positions match TRBD1. CDR3 length: 13 residues. Germline lookup yields CDR1 SGHKS and CDR2 YYEKEE (reference sequence). Trimming took 2 bases from V and 6 from J; bases not matched to a gene: 4. The CDR3 sequence: CASSFTGTAEAFF. In DNA form, the CDR3 reads TGTGCCAGCAGCTTTACCGGGACAGCTGAAGCTTTCTTT. Looking up the rest from reference TRBV5-5 and TRBJ1-1 gives the full variable domain: DAGVTQSPTHLIKTRGQQVTLRCSPISGHKSVSWYQQVLGQGPQFIFQYYEKEERGRGNFPDRFSARQFPNYSSELNVNALLLGDSALYLCASSFTGTAEAFFGQGTRLTVV.

V gene TRBV27 combines with J gene TRBJ1-1; D is ambiguous. The CDR3 is 14 amino acids. Germline CDR1 is MNHEY and CDR2 is SMNVEV (reference sequence). Between the trimmed V and J ends, which lost 7 bases and 3 bases, there was a span of 15 bases. The CDR3 protein is CASNNRWGDTEAFF. The CDR3 DNA follows: TGTGCCAGCAACAACCGATGGGGAGACACTGAAGCTTTCTTT.

The rearrangement links TRBV21-1 to TRBJ1-2. TRBV21-1 is recorded as a pseudogene. There are 14 residues in the CDR3. The CDR3 region has the DNA TGTGCCAGCACCAAGCAGCGGGGGAACTATGGCTACACCTTC. Amino acids: CASTKQRGNYGYTF.

This sequence joins TRBV10-3 and TRBJ1-1; D unresolved. Trimming cost V 3 bases and J 4 bases, with 12 bases left between them. The germline gives CDR1 ENHRY, CDR2 SYGVKD. The CDR3 covers 14 residues. CDR3 DNA: TGTGCCATCAGTGACCTATCGAGTAGCACTGAAGCTTTCTTT. Translated: CAISDLSSSTEAFF.

The V gene is TRBV19, the J gene TRBJ1-3, with D perhaps matching TRBD1 (5 bases). The V end lost 7 bases, the J end lost 0 bases, and 16 bases lay between the germline ends. Germline V gives CDR1 LNHDA, CDR2 SQIVND (reference sequence). This CDR3 comprises 16 residues. Written as DNA, the CDR3 is TGTGCCAGTACTCCGAAGGCGGGGCCCTCTGGAAACACCATATATTTT. Protein: CASTPKAGPSGNTIYF.

In DNA, the CDR3 is TGTGCCAGCAGCCAAGTAACCGGGAGTGATTCACCCCTCCACTTT. Encoded protein: CASSQVTGSDSPLHF. This chain connects TRBV4-2 to TRBJ1-6; D is unclear. The germline V gene encodes CDR1 LGHNA and CDR2 YNFKEQ. There are 15 residues in the CDR3. V gave up 1 base and J gave up 8 bases, with 12 bases separating them.

The chain combines TRBV6-2 or TRBV6-3 with TRBJ2-5; D perhaps matches TRBD1 (6 bases). Per germline, CDR1 MNHEY and CDR2 SVGEGT. This CDR3 is 14 amino acids long. Trimming pared 6 bases from V and 1 base from J, leaving 12 bases between. CDR3 protein: CASSPNRAQETQYF. The CDR3 coding sequence is TGTGCCAGCAGCCCGAACAGGGCCCAAGAGACCCAGTACTTC.

CDR3 DNA sequence: TGTGCCAGCAGCGATACCGGGACTAGCCACGAGCAGTACTTC. It encodes CASSDTGTSHEQYF. This chain links TRBV5-6 with TRBJ2-7; the match to TRBD2 covers 9 bases. The CDR3 sequence is 14 residues long. V gave up 4 bases and J gave up 5 bases; unmatched junction bases: 7. Germline V CDR1 and CDR2: SGHDT, YYEEEE.